This is a list of T cell receptor beta chains from one sample in a study of identical twins. MiXCR was run by TCRdb on the 5' RACE reads, yielding one entry per CDR3 protein. Of about 530,000 distinct CDR3 sequences in the sample, more than 20% are singletons; the top ten hold approximately 0.5%. These data are also associated with another study on yellow fever vaccine responses in identical twins.

Input material: CD4+ T cells sorted from blood. All receptors come from a woman between 18 and 29 years old in good health. Each CDR3 is given with its conserved first and last residue. A D gene is named only where the DNA matches it firmly. Where a row states a size, it is once, few, many or the class of an expanded clone; other rows omit it.

CDR3nt: TGTGCCAGCAGCGTCCGGACAGGAGCCACTGAAGCTTTCTTT
CDR3aa: CASSVRTGATEAFF
len: 14
j_gene: TRBJ1-1
d_gene: TRBD1
abundance: few
v_gene: TRBV9

CDR3nt: TGTGCCAGCAGTTTACGTGGTCCAACTAATGAAAAACTGTTTTTT
CDR3aa: CASSLRGPTNEKLFF
len: 15
j_gene: TRBJ1-4
d_gene: -
abundance: -
v_gene: TRBV28

CDR3nt: TGCGCCAGCAGCCCGCCGGGACAGCGCGAGACCCAGTACTTC
CDR3aa: CASSPPGQRETQYF
len: 14
j_gene: TRBJ2-5
d_gene: TRBD1
abundance: -
v_gene: TRBV4-1

CDR3nt: TGTGCCAGCAGTCCACACCCGGACGTGGGCACCTACGAGCAGTACTTC
CDR3aa: CASSPHPDVGTYEQYF
len: 16
j_gene: TRBJ2-7
d_gene: -
abundance: -
v_gene: TRBV12-3/TRBV12-4

CDR3nt: TGTGCCAGCAACGTAGCGGGGGGGCCCGAGACCCAGTACTTC
CDR3aa: CASNVAGGPETQYF
len: 14
j_gene: TRBJ2-5
d_gene: TRBD2
abundance: few
v_gene: TRBV3-1

CDR3nt: TGCAGCGTTGGACTAGCGGGGGGAATCCAAGAGACCCAGTACTTC
CDR3aa: CSVGLAGGIQETQYF
len: 15
j_gene: TRBJ2-5
d_gene: TRBD2
abundance: -
v_gene: TRBV29-1

CDR3nt: TGTGCCAGCTCCCATGAACAGGGGATTGGCTACACCTTC
CDR3aa: CASSHEQGIGYTF
len: 13
j_gene: TRBJ1-2
d_gene: TRBD1
abundance: -
v_gene: TRBV18

CDR3nt: TGTGCCAGCAGCAGGGACAATGGATACAATGAGCAGTTCTTC
CDR3aa: CASSRDNGYNEQFF
len: 14
j_gene: TRBJ2-1
d_gene: -
abundance: few
v_gene: TRBV27

CDR3nt: TGTGCCATCAGTGGGAACAAACGCTCCTACGAGCAGTACTTC
CDR3aa: CAISGNKRSYEQYF
len: 14
j_gene: TRBJ2-7
d_gene: -
abundance: -
v_gene: TRBV10-3

CDR3nt: TGTGCCACCAGCCGTCCGGGACAGGCGAACTACAATGAGCAGTTCTTC
CDR3aa: CATSRPGQANYNEQFF
len: 16
j_gene: TRBJ2-1
d_gene: TRBD1
abundance: -
v_gene: TRBV15

CDR3nt: TGTGCCAGCAGTTTAGTATACTATGGCTACACCTTC
CDR3aa: CASSLVYYGYTF
len: 12
j_gene: TRBJ1-2
d_gene: -
abundance: -
v_gene: TRBV12-3/TRBV12-4

CDR3nt: TGTGCCAGCAGTTTACTGAGGTCCACAGATACGCAGTATTTT
CDR3aa: CASSLLRSTDTQYF
len: 14
j_gene: TRBJ2-3
d_gene: -
abundance: -
v_gene: TRBV7-9

CDR3nt: TGCAGTGCGGAACGGGAGAACACAGATACGCAGTATTTT
CDR3aa: CSAERENTDTQYF
len: 13
j_gene: TRBJ2-3
d_gene: -
abundance: -
v_gene: TRBV20-1

CDR3nt: TGTGCCAGCAGCTTAGGACGACTTAGCGGGAGGGCCGGACGGAGCTCCTACGAGCAGTACTTC
CDR3aa: CASSLGRLSGRAGRSSYEQYF
len: 21
j_gene: TRBJ2-7
d_gene: TRBD2
abundance: once
v_gene: TRBV13

CDR3nt: TGTGCCAGCCCCCCCCTGGGGGGGACAGATACGCAGTATTTT
CDR3aa: CASPPLGGTDTQYF
len: 14
j_gene: TRBJ2-3
d_gene: TRBD2
abundance: -
v_gene: TRBV7-9

CDR3nt: TGCGCCAGCAGCTTCTTGTCGACTAACTATGGCTACACCTTC
CDR3aa: CASSFLSTNYGYTF
len: 14
j_gene: TRBJ1-2
d_gene: -
abundance: -
v_gene: TRBV5-1

CDR3nt: TGTGCCACCAGCAAAGTAGCAACCGGGGAGCTGTTTTTT
CDR3aa: CATSKVATGELFF
len: 13
j_gene: TRBJ2-2
d_gene: -
abundance: once
v_gene: TRBV15